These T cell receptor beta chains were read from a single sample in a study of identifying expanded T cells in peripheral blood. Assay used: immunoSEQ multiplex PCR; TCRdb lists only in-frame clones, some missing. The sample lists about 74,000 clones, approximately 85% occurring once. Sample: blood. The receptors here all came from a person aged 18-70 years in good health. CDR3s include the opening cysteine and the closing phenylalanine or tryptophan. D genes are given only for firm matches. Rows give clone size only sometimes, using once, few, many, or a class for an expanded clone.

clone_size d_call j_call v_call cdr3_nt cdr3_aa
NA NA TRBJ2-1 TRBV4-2 TGTGCCAGCAGCCAAGATAGGGACGGAGTCTCCTACAATGAGCAGTTCTTC CASSQDRDGVSYNEQFF
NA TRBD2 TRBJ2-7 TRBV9 TGTGCCAGCAGCGTAGGGACTAGCGGGAGGGCCGGGCAGTACTTC CASSVGTSGRAGQYF
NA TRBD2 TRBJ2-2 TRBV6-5 TGTGCCAGCAAAAAGGTGTCTAGCGGGAATAGGGAGCTGTTTTTT CASKKVSSGNRELFF
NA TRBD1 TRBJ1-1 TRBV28 TGTGCCAGCAGTTTTAACAGGGGACCAGGAAAGAACACTGAAGCTTTCTTT CASSFNRGPGKNTEAFF
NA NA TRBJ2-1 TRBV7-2 TGTGCCAGCAGCTTCCGTAGCTCCTACAATGAGCAGTTCTTC CASSFRSSYNEQFF
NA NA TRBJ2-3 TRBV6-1 TGTGCCAGCAGCGAGGGGGGACTCTCTACAGATACGCAGTATTTT CASSEGGLSTDTQYF
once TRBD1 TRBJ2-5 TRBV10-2 TGCGCCACCGAGCCGGGTGCGGGACAGGGGTTTTTTGAGACCCAGTACTTC CATEPGAGQGFFETQYF
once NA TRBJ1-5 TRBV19 TGTGCCAGTAGTTCCGCCCCCGGCGCTAGCAATCAGCCCCAGCATTTT CASSSAPGASNQPQHF
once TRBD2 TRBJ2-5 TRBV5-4 TGTGCCAGCAGCGGGAGACTAGCAGAGACCCAGTACTTC CASSGRLAETQYF
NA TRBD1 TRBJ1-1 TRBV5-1 TGCGCCAGCAGCTTAGGTAGGGGACGGACAGGAACGAACACTGAAGCTTTCTTT CASSLGRGRTGTNTEAFF
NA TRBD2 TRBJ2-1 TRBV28 TGTGCCAGCAGTCCACCCGGACTAGCGGGAGGGAGGGGGGAGCAGTTCTTC CASSPPGLAGGRGEQFF
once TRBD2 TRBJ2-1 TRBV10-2 TGCGCCAGCAGTGAGGGGACTAGCGGGTTCAATGAGCAGTTCTTC CASSEGTSGFNEQFF
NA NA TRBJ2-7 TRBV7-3 TGTGCCAGCAGCTTTCGAGACGGCCAGAGCGACGAGCAGTACTTC CASSFRDGQSDEQYF
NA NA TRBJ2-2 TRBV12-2 TGTGCAAGTCGCTTTAGGTCTAGCGGGAGGAACACCGGGGAGCTGTTTTTT CASRFRSSGRNTGELFF
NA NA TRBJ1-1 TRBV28 TGTGCCAGCAGTCCAGGACATGAAGCTTTCTTT CASSPGHEAFF
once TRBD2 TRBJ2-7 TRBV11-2 TGTGCCGGCAGCTTACCGTTAGCGGGAGGGTCCTACGAGCAGTACTTC CAGSLPLAGGSYEQYF
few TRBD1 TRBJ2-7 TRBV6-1 TGTGCCAGCAGTGAACGGACAGGGGGTACCTACGAGCAGTACTTC CASSERTGGTYEQYF
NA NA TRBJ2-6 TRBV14 TGTGCCAGCAGCCAACAGGTTGCTGGGGCCAACGTCCTGACTTTC CASSQQVAGANVLTF
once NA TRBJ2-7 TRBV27 TGTGCCAGCAGTTTATGGGAAGGCTACGAGCAGTACTTC CASSLWEGYEQYF
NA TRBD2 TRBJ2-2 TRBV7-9 TGTGCCAGCAGCCCACTAGCGGGGAGGGCCGGGGAGCTGTTTTTT CASSPLAGRAGELFF
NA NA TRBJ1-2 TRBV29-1 TGCAGCGTTGAAAGGGTCAGGGAATCCCCTAACTATGGCTACACCTTC CSVERVRESPNYGYTF
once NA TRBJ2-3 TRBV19 TGTGCCAGTAGTATAGGGGATAACGCGCAGTATTTT CASSIGDNAQYF
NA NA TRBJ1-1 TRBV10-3 TGTGCCGCCTCAGGGTTGAACACTGAAGCTTTCTTT CAASGLNTEAFF
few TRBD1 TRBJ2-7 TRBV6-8 TGTGCCAGCCCGCCCGGACAGGCTATATTATGGAGCTACGAGCAGTACTTC CASPPGQAILWSYEQYF
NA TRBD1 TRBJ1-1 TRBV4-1 TGCGCCAGCACCCCAAGGGGGACAGGGGGCCGTAGTATAGCTTTCTTT CASTPRGTGGRSIAFF
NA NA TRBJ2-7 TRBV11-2 TGTGCCAGCAGCCCTGATCGACAGTACTACGAGCAGTACTTC CASSPDRQYYEQYF
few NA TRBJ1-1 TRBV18 TGTGCCAGCTCACCAAGACTTAATTTTGTGGCCGATTTAGGCACTGAAGCTTTCTTT CASSPRLNFVADLGTEAFF
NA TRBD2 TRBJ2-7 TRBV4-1 TGCGCCAGCAGCCAAGGGACTAGCGCGAACTATCTCTCCTACGAGCAGTACTTC CASSQGTSANYLSYEQYF
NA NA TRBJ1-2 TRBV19 TGTGCCAGTAGCAGGGACCCAGATAACTATGGCTACACCTTC CASSRDPDNYGYTF
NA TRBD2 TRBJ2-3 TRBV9 TGTGCCAGCAGCGTAGTGGCTAGCGGGGTAGATACGCAGTATTTT CASSVVASGVDTQYF
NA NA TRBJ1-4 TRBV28 TGTGCCAGCGGACCTCCCGGGGGAACGGATGAAAAACTGTTTTTT CASGPPGGTDEKLFF
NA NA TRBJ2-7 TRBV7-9 TGTGCCAGCAGCTTCAACTCCTACGAGCAGTACTTC CASSFNSYEQYF
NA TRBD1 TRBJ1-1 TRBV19 TGTGCCAGTAGTATAGACTCCCGACAGGGGGCGGGAGCTTTCTTT CASSIDSRQGAGAFF
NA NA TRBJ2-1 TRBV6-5 TGTGCCAGCAGTTACTCGATTGACGGGTACAATGAGCAGTTCTTC CASSYSIDGYNEQFF
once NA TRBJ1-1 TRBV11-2 TGTGCCAGCAGCTTAGAAGGGTTCACTGAAGCTTTCTTT CASSLEGFTEAFF
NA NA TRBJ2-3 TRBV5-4 TGTGCCAGCAGCTCGGAGACTTCGTGGGAAAGCACAGATACGCAGTATTTT CASSSETSWESTDTQYF
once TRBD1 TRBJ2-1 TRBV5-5 TGTGCCAGCAGCCCGGGACAGGGGGCCTATGAGCAGTTCTTC CASSPGQGAYEQFF
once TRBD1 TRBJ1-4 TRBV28 TGTGCCAGCAGTCCCCGGGACAGGGGAACTAATGAAAAACTGTTTTTT CASSPRDRGTNEKLFF
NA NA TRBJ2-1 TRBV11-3 TGTGCCAGCAGCTCGGGACTCCGTGGTGAGCAGTTCTTC CASSSGLRGEQFF
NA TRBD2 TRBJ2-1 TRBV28 TGTGCCAGCAGTTTAATAGGACAGCCGTTCTTAGCGGGAGGCGAGGTTGAGCAGTTCTTC CASSLIGQPFLAGGEVEQFF